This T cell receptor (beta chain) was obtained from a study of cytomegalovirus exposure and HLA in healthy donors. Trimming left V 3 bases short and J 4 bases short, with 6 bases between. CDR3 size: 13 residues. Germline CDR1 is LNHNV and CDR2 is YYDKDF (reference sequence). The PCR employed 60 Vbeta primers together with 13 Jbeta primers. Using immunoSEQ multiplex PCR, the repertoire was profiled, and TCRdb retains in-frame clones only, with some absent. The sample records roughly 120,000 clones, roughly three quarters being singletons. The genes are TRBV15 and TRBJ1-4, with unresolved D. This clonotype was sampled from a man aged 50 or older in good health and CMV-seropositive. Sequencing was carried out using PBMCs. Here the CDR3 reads CATSSQINEKLFF. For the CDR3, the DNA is TGTGCCACCAGCAGCCAGATTAATGAAAAACTGTTTTTT.